One sample yielded the 28 T cell receptor beta chains listed below, sequenced in a study of blood T cell repertoires in COVID-19. Sequenced by immunoSEQ multiplex PCR; TCRdb stores in-frame clones only, minus some. The sample lists roughly 320,000 clones, almost 85% seen once, with roughly 7% in the top ten. The sequencing sample was made of peripheral blood. The receptors shown here come from a human donor in a cohort sampled during active COVID-19.

This clone has just one count. This chain joins TRBV19 and TRBJ1-4, with a weak D call TRBD1 (5 bases). This CDR3 spans 17 amino acids. CDR1 and CDR2 from the germline V gene are LNHDA and SQIVND (reference sequence). Trimming removed 2 bases from V and 6 bases from J, with 19 bases in between. The CDR3 loop reads CASSIPRRGQVDEKLFF. The DNA of the CDR3 is TGTGCCAGTAGTATACCCCGGCGGGGCCAGGTGGATGAAAAACTGTTTTTT.

CDR3 sequence (DNA): TGTGCCAGCTCGCCGAGAGGGGGAGTGAACACTGAAGCTTTCTTT. This encodes CASSPRGGVNTEAFF. This chain joins TRBV18 and TRBJ1-1; possible D gene TRBD1, 6 bases. The CDR3 covers 15 residues. Germline V gene lookup returns CDR1 KGHSH and CDR2 LQKENI. With 6 bases removed from V and 0 bases from J, the gap between germline ends came to 14 bases.

V and J are TRBV7-2 and TRBJ2-5; 9 bases are shared with TRBD2. Trimming cost V 4 bases and J 5 bases; bases outside gene matches: 17. The CDR3 contains 18 residues. In germline, CDR1 is SGHTA, CDR2 FQGNSA. CDR3 DNA: TGTGCCAGCAGCTCCCTAGGAGGTAGCGGGGGCGCGCGGGAGACCCAGTACTTC. Protein: CASSSLGGSGGARETQYF.

This clone was detected once. This sequence joins TRBV2 and TRBJ2-4, with 7 positions matching TRBD2. This CDR3 has 14 residues. Trimming removed 6 bases from V and 8 bases from J; junction bases left unmatched: 10. Germline V lookup: CDR1 SNHLY, CDR2 FYNNEI. The CDR3 region has the DNA TGTGCCAGCAGAGAGTCCCCCGGGGGGTACATTCAGTACTTC. It codes for CASRESPGGYIQYF.

This chain joins TRBV7-9 and TRBJ2-3; a weak D match, TRBD2 (6 bases). The CDR3 is made up of 17 amino acids. Germline assignment: CDR1 SEHNR and CDR2 FQNEAQ (reference sequence). The V end lost 1 base, the J end lost 0 bases, and 14 bases lay between the germline ends. The CDR3 region has the DNA TGTGCCAGCAGCTTAGACGGGAGCATTGTTAGCACAGATACGCAGTATTTT. This sequence encodes CASSLDGSIVSTDTQYF.

The V and J genes are TRBV5-6 and TRBJ2-7; possible D gene TRBD1, 6 bases. Germline CDR1 is SGHDT and CDR2 is YYEEEE. The CDR3 extends over 15 amino acids. V was cut by 1 base and J by 2 bases, with 13 bases left in between. CDR3 protein: CASSLLAGVPYEQYF. For the CDR3, the DNA is TGTGCCAGCAGCTTGTTGGCAGGGGTCCCCTACGAGCAGTACTTC.

The V and J genes are TRBV6-5 and TRBJ1-2; 8 bases fit TRBD1. Germline-derived CDR1 and CDR2 are MNHEY and SVGAGI. The CDR3 length is 14 residues. V was clipped by 4 bases and J by 2 bases; unmatched bases: 3. Here the CDR3 reads CASSSRQGNYGYTF. DNA of the CDR3: TGTGCCAGCAGTTCCCGACAGGGGAACTATGGCTACACCTTC.

This clone appeared a single time. The junction shows a germline mismatch at one end, possibly a read error. This chain joins TRBV12-3 or TRBV12-4 and TRBJ1-5; possible D gene TRBD1, 5 bases. The CDR3 sequence is 12 residues long. In DNA form, the CDR3 reads TGTGCCAGCAGTTTAAGGGGTCCGGGACTTCAATTT. Encoded protein: CASSLRGPGLQF.

CDR3 residues: CANPNRVVSEQYF. The CDR3 bases are TGCGCCAACCCTAACAGGGTGGTTAGCGAGCAGTACTTC. The chain uses TRBV10-1 and TRBJ2-7, with D possibly being TRBD1 (6 bases). V lost 10 bases, J lost 6 bases, and 19 bases lay in between. CDR1 is WNHNN, CDR2 SYGVQD, per germline (reference sequence). The CDR3 is made up of 13 amino acids.

The J gene is TRBJ1-4, the V gene TRBV29-1; tentative D call: TRBD1 (6 bases). Germline values: CDR1 SQVTM, CDR2 ANQGSEA. The CDR3 loop spans 14 amino acids. CDR3 coding DNA: TGCAGTGCTACAGGGAGCGCCGTTAATGAAAAACTGTTTTTT. Amino acid sequence: CSATGSAVNEKLFF. Variable domain in full (rest from reference TRBV29-1 and TRBJ1-4): SAVISQKPSRDICQRGTSLTIQCQVDSQVTMMFWYRQQPGQSLTLIATANQGSEATYESGFVIDKFPISRPNLTFSTLTVSNMSPEDSSIYLCSATGSAVNEKLFFGSGTQLSVL.

J is TRBJ2-2 and V is TRBV14; 7 bases line up with TRBD1. J was trimmed by 6 bases and V by 4 bases; bases with no gene match: 14. This CDR3 is 17 amino acids long. Germline V gives CDR1 SGHDN, CDR2 FVKESK. CDR3 region: CASSLSRRAGGPGELFF. The CDR3 nucleotides are TGTGCCAGCAGCCTATCAAGGCGGGCAGGGGGACCCGGGGAGCTGTTTTTT. The variable domain in full, completed from reference TRBV14 and TRBJ2-2, reads EAGVTQFPSHSVIEKGQTVTLRCDPISGHDNLYWYRRVMGKEIKFLLHFVKESKQDESGMPNNRFLAERTGGTYSTLKVQPAELEDSGVYFCASSLSRRAGGPGELFFGEGSRLTVL.

The V gene is TRBV6-5, the J gene TRBJ2-7, with TRBD1 identical over 7 bases. The junction had 6 bases not matched to a gene; V was cut back by 5 bases and J by 2 bases. CDR3 length: 14 amino acids. Germline V lookup: CDR1 MNHEY, CDR2 SVGAGI. For the CDR3, the DNA is TGTGCCAGCAGTATACAGGGGTTCCCCTACGAGCAGTACTTC. As protein: CASSIQGFPYEQYF.

The chain has TRBV29-1 and TRBJ2-7; D unclear. Per the germline V gene, CDR1 is SQVTM and CDR2 is ANQGSEA. Trimming cost V 1 base and J 6 bases, with 7 bases left between them. CDR3 length equals 11 residues. The CDR3 nucleotides read TGCAGCGTTGAAGTAGTCTCCGAGCAGTACTTC. Its translation: CSVEVVSEQYF.

V gene TRBV5-4 combines with J gene TRBJ2-7, with D possibly matching TRBD2 (5 bases). Germline CDR1 SGHNT, CDR2 YYREEE (reference sequence). CDR3 size: 15 residues. The V gene lost 0 bases and the J gene lost 3 bases, with 13 bases spanning the gap. CDR3 protein: CASSLGALTSYEQYF. CDR3 sequence (DNA): TGTGCCAGCAGCTTGGGAGCCCTAACTAGCTACGAGCAGTACTTC.

V gene TRBV27 combines with J gene TRBJ2-5; 10 nucleotides agree with TRBD2. This CDR3 is built from 15 residues. V shed 4 bases and J 5 bases; nucleotides not matched to a gene: 7. The germline gives CDR1 MNHEY, CDR2 SMNVEV (reference sequence). The CDR3 spells CASSSVAGGVETQYF. The CDR3 DNA reads TGTGCCAGCAGTTCAGTAGCGGGGGGTGTGGAGACCCAGTACTTC.

The chain combines TRBV5-1 with TRBJ2-2; possibly TRBD1 for D (6 bases). V lost 4 bases and J 4 bases, leaving 11 bases between the germline ends. The CDR3 is made up of 14 amino acids. Germline CDR1 SGHRS, CDR2 YFSETQ. The CDR3 loop is CASSTDRVTGELFF. Here the CDR3 DNA reads TGCGCCAGCAGCACGGACAGAGTCACCGGGGAGCTGTTTTTT.

This chain links TRBV15 with TRBJ2-3; TRBD1 agrees at 10 bases. J lost 5 bases, V lost 0 bases, and 2 bases had no gene match. The CDR3 is made up of 15 amino acids. Germline V gives CDR1 LNHNV, CDR2 YYDKDF (reference sequence). The CDR3 reads CATSREGTGEDTQYF. The CDR3 DNA sequence: TGTGCCACCAGCAGAGAAGGGACAGGGGAAGATACGCAGTATTTT.

The genes are TRBV7-8 and TRBJ1-1; no reliable D call. Germline V lookup: CDR1 SGHVS, CDR2 FQNEAQ. Trimming cost V 1 base and J 2 bases, with 14 bases left between them. The CDR3 spans 16 residues. CDR3 DNA: TGTGCCAGCAGCTTAGTTAGGTACAGCCCAAACACTGAAGCTTTCTTT. Amino acid sequence: CASSLVRYSPNTEAFF. The full variable domain, rest sourced from reference TRBV7-8 and TRBJ1-1, is GAGVSQSPRYKVAKRGQDVALRCDPISGHVSLFWYQQALGQGPEFLTYFQNEAQLDKSGLPSDRFFAERPEGSVSTLKIQRTQQEDSAVYLCASSLVRYSPNTEAFFGQGTRLTVV.

The chain employs TRBV24-1 and TRBJ2-7; D is ambiguous. CDR3 length equals 13 residues. The germline V gene has CDR1 KGHDR and CDR2 SFDVKD. V lost 9 bases to trimming and J lost 3 bases, with 14 bases between them. The CDR3 DNA reads TGTGCCACCCGGGTGGCAACCAACTACGAGCAGTACTTC. It is translated as CATRVATNYEQYF.

The V and J genes are TRBV24-1 and TRBJ2-3; D perhaps matches TRBD2 (6 bases). This CDR3 spans 17 amino acids. V was shortened by 5 bases and J by 1 base, with 18 bases between the two germline ends. Germline V gene lookup returns CDR1 KGHDR and CDR2 SFDVKD. In DNA form, the CDR3 reads TGTGCCACCAGTGCCTGGCCTCGGGGGAGAGGCACAGATACGCAGTATTTT. Its protein product is CATSAWPRGRGTDTQYF.

The V call is TRBV6-1, the J call TRBJ1-5; D remains unclear. V lost 1 base to trimming and J lost 6 bases, with 4 bases between them. The CDR3 totals 12 residues. CDR1 and CDR2 (germline): MNHNS, SASEGT. CDR3 in amino acids: CASSEGLQPQHF. Here the CDR3 DNA reads TGTGCCAGCAGTGAAGGACTTCAGCCCCAGCATTTT.

The chain links TRBV19 to TRBJ1-2; no reliable D call. Trimming took off 3 bases at V and 7 bases at J, with 15 bases between the two ends. Germline loops: CDR1 LNHDA, CDR2 SQIVND (reference sequence). The CDR3 has 14 amino acids. CDR3 nucleotide sequence: TGTGCCAGTAGTATTAGAGGAGTAAGTGGTGGCTACACCTTC. It translates to CASSIRGVSGGYTF. Full variable domain (missing parts from reference TRBV19 and TRBJ1-2): DGGITQSPKYLFRKEGQNVTLSCEQNLNHDAMYWYRQDPGQGLRLIYYSQIVNDFQKGDIAEGYSVSREKKESFPLTVTSAQKNPTAFYLCASSIRGVSGGYTFGSGTRLTVV.

The CDR3, as DNA: TGTGCCAGCAGCTTGGTTTTAGGACAGGGGAGCCCAGCTTTCTTT. It encodes CASSLVLGQGSPAFF. V usage is TRBV5-4 and J usage is TRBJ1-1, with 9 bases lining up with TRBD1. From germline, CDR1 is SGHNT and CDR2 YYREEE (reference sequence). This CDR3 is 15 amino acids long. The J segment lost 10 bases and the V segment lost 0 bases, leaving 10 bases of the junction unmatched.

This clone was counted a single time. The rearrangement links TRBV19 to TRBJ1-1; D possibly corresponds to TRBD1 (6 bases). The CDR3 is made up of 12 amino acids. V shed 11 bases and J shed 6 bases, with 16 bases lying between them. Per the germline V gene, CDR1 is LNHDA and CDR2 is SQIVND (reference sequence). The CDR3 DNA reads as TGTGCCCGGACGGGGGGGCGGGCTGAAGCTTTCTTT. This gives the protein CARTGGRAEAFF.

The chain joins TRBV12-3 or TRBV12-4 to TRBJ1-3, with D unclear. V was clipped by 7 bases and J by 3 bases, with 7 bases between them. This CDR3 is 12 amino acids long. CDR3 region: CASISIGNTIYF. The DNA of the CDR3 is TGTGCCAGCATTTCAATTGGAAACACCATATATTTT.

The chain carries TRBV6-5 and TRBJ2-5; TRBD2 agrees at 7 bases. This CDR3 comprises 11 residues. The V and J ends lost 6 bases and 7 bases, in that order; junction bases with no gene match: 2. Germline CDR1 reads MNHEY; CDR2 reads SVGAGI. The chain's CDR3 is CASRGGTTQYF. The CDR3 DNA reads TGTGCCAGCAGGGGGGGGACGACCCAGTACTTC.

This clone has a handful of counts. The chain combines TRBV9 with TRBJ1-6; D is unclear. The CDR3 sequence is 16 residues long. Germline-derived CDR1 and CDR2 are SGDLS and YYNGEE. V dropped 4 bases and J dropped 0 bases, with 11 bases sitting between them. The chain's CDR3 is CASSTPASSYNSPLHF. CDR3 DNA: TGTGCCAGCAGCACTCCAGCGAGCTCCTATAATTCACCCCTCCACTTT.

Only one count was recorded for this clone. The chain carries TRBV6-2 or TRBV6-3 and TRBJ1-2; possibly TRBD1 for D (5 bases). Germline lookup yields CDR1 MNHEY and CDR2 SVGEGT. Trimming took off 2 bases at V and 8 bases at J, with 9 bases between the two ends. The CDR3 loop spans 12 amino acids. CDR3 region: CASSYRSGGYTF. The CDR3 nucleotides read TGTGCCAGCAGTTACAGGTCAGGGGGCTACACCTTC.